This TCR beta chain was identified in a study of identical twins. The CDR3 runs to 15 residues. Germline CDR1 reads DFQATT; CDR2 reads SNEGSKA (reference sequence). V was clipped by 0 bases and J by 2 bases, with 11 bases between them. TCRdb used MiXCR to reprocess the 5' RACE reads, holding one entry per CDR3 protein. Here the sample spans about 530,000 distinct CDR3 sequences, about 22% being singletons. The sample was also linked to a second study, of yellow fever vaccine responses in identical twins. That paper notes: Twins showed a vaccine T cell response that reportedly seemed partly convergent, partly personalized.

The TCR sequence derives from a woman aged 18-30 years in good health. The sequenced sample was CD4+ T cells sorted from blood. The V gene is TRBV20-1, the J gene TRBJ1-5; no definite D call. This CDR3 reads CSARDRVLGNQPQHF. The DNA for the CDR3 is TGCAGTGCTAGAGATAGGGTGTTAGGCAATCAGCCCCAGCATTTT.